The 26 T cell receptor beta chains below all came from one sample that was sequenced in a study of molecular identifiers for immune sequencing clone quantification. TCRdb redid the calling of the PCR reads with MiXCR, one entry per CDR3 protein. The sample includes just under 650,000 distinct CDR3 sequences, roughly 21% of them seen just once. Specimen: naive CD8+ T cells from blood, with Jurkat cell RNA spiked in. Subset described: FACS-sorted CD8+CD4-CCR7+CD45RA+ naive T cells. These receptors were taken from a human donor in good health. Some libraries in this study had Jurkat cell RNA spiked in.

This clonotype was counted many times. The V and J genes are TRBV4-3 and TRBJ2-7, with TRBD1 matching 8 bases. Germline trimming cut 0 bases from V and 4 bases from J; bases unmatched to any gene: 5. CDR3 length: 15 amino acids. The germline V gene encodes CDR1 LGHNA and CDR2 YSLEER. The CDR3: CASSQDRGLLYEQYF. CDR3 nucleotide sequence: TGCGCCAGCAGCCAAGACAGGGGGCTATTGTACGAGCAGTACTTC.

The chain couples TRBV6-2 or TRBV6-3 to TRBJ2-7; D is perhaps TRBD2 (7 bases). V lost 8 bases, J lost 5 bases, and 31 bases lay in between. Per germline, CDR1 MNHEY and CDR2 SVGEGT. The CDR3 has 18 residues. The CDR3 bases are TGTGCCAGCGGGGGGTCCGACTCATACTGGGGCGGGGGCAACGAGCAGTACTTC. It codes for CASGGSDSYWGGGNEQYF.

In this sample, this clonotype turned up a few times. This chain links TRBV5-4 with TRBJ2-7; 7 positions agree with TRBD1. J was trimmed by 3 bases and V by 3 bases; bases with no gene match: 6. The CDR3 loop spans 14 amino acids. Per germline, CDR1 SGHNT and CDR2 YYREEE (reference sequence). CDR3 in amino acids: CASSSGQLGYEQYF. For the CDR3, the DNA is TGTGCCAGCAGCTCGGGACAGCTAGGCTACGAGCAGTACTTC.

CDR3 bases: TGCAGTGCTAGAGCCTCCCACAGGGGGGACACCGGGGAGCTGTTTTTT. Translated: CSARASHRGDTGELFF. This chain uses TRBV20-1 with TRBJ2-2; TRBD1 matches 8 bases. V gave up 1 base and J gave up 3 bases; unmatched junction bases: 7. Germline V gives CDR1 DFQATT, CDR2 SNEGSKA (reference sequence). The CDR3 spans 16 residues.

This clonotype was seen a few times. The chain links TRBV11-2 to TRBJ2-1, with a possible D match to TRBD1 (5 bases). Germline-derived CDR1 and CDR2 are SGHAT and FQNNGV. The CDR3 consists of 15 residues. The V end was cut by 6 bases, the J end by 6 bases, with 18 bases between. CDR3 in DNA: TGTGCCAGCAGGGACCAGGGTTCAGTCCCCAATGAGCAGTTCTTC. Translating it yields CASRDQGSVPNEQFF.

Comments on this clonotype: Since a much larger clone is just one base distant, this may be a read error. V usage is TRBV7-9 and J usage is TRBJ2-5; 7 bases fit TRBD2. CDR3 length: 15 residues. The germline V gene has CDR1 SEHNR and CDR2 FQNEAQ (reference sequence). The CDR3 sequence is CASSSPFQGGETQHF. In DNA, the CDR3 is TGTGCCAGCAGCTCTCCCTTCCAGGGAGGGGAGACCCAGCACTTC.

The J gene is TRBJ2-1, the V gene TRBV6-5; TRBD1 agrees at 8 bases. Germline CDR1 reads MNHEY; CDR2 reads SVGAGI. This CDR3 spans 15 amino acids. V dropped 6 bases and J dropped 3; count of bases not matched to a gene: 7. This chain's CDR3 is CASRSGQGHYNEQFF. CDR3 sequence (DNA): TGTGCCAGCAGGAGCGGACAGGGCCACTACAATGAGCAGTTCTTC.

This clonotype was counted at least ten times. V usage is TRBV27 and J usage is TRBJ2-3; D might be TRBD1 (5 bases). This CDR3 comprises 15 residues. V was shortened by 1 base and J by 1 base, with 9 bases between the two germline ends. Germline lookup yields CDR1 MNHEY and CDR2 SMNVEV (reference sequence). CDR3 sequence reads: CASSLLSRGTDTQYF. In nucleotides, the CDR3 is TGTGCCAGCAGTTTATTGAGCAGGGGCACAGATACGCAGTATTTT.

This clonotype has ten or more counts. CDR3 protein: CAWSVVANEQFF. CDR3 DNA sequence: TGTGCCTGGAGTGTAGTGGCCAATGAGCAGTTCTTC. The rearrangement uses TRBV30 and TRBJ2-1; D not resolved. V shed 0 bases and J shed 6 bases, with 6 bases lying between them. Germline V lookup: CDR1 GTSNPN, CDR2 SVGIG (reference sequence). The CDR3 spans 12 residues.

This clonotype came up once. A read error may produce the germline difference seen at one junction end. The rearrangement links TRBV2 to TRBJ2-1; 12 nucleotides match TRBD2. Per germline, CDR1 SNHLY and CDR2 FYNNEI. The CDR3 totals 15 residues. The DNA of the CDR3 is TGTGTCAGCAGTGACCCTAGCGGGAGGGCCAATGAGCAGTTCTTC. Protein sequence: CVSSDPSGRANEQFF.

This chain joins TRBV13 and TRBJ2-7; no reliable D call. Trimming removed 2 bases from V and 2 bases from J, with 10 bases in between. This CDR3 is 14 amino acids long. Germline values: CDR1 PRHDT, CDR2 FYEKMQ (reference sequence). The CDR3 bases are TGTGCCAGCAGCTTAAACGACGGAACCTACGAGCAGTACTTC. As protein: CASSLNDGTYEQYF.

The sample holds a few counts of this clonotype. This chain joins TRBV7-8 and TRBJ2-5; D is undetermined. The CDR3 is made up of 15 amino acids. Trimming stripped 2 bases from V and 2 bases from J, with 12 bases between. From germline, CDR1 is SGHVS and CDR2 FQNEAQ. CDR3 DNA: TGTGCCAGCAGCTTAAGCGTTCGATTACAAGAGACCCAGTACTTC. It translates to CASSLSVRLQETQYF.

This clonotype has at least ten counts. The rearrangement joins TRBV12-3 or TRBV12-4 to TRBJ2-2, with 10 bases matching TRBD1. Trimming removed 6 bases from V and 7 bases from J; junction bases left unmatched: 2. CDR3 length: 13 amino acids. This CDR3 reads CASRGTGVGELFF. CDR3 sequence (DNA): TGTGCCAGCAGAGGGACAGGGGTCGGGGAGCTGTTTTTT.

This clonotype was seen ten or more times. The V and J genes are TRBV29-1 and TRBJ2-3; a possible D gene is TRBD2 (5 bases). This CDR3 is 11 amino acids long. Germline lookup yields CDR1 SQVTM and CDR2 ANQGSEA. The V end was cut by 4 bases, the J end by 6 bases, with 8 bases between. CDR3 protein: CSVGPGDTQYF. CDR3 sequence (DNA): TGCAGCGTTGGACCGGGGGATACGCAGTATTTT.

On this clonotype itself: A much larger clone differs by one base, so this may be a read error. The DNA of the CDR3 is TGTGCCAGCAGTTTCTGGGGACGAATGCTAGAGTCTGACTATGGCTACGCCTTC. Protein sequence: CASSFWGRMLESDYGYAF. The chain couples TRBV28 to TRBJ1-2; TRBD1 might be the D (5 bases). The CDR3 has 18 residues. Germline lookup yields CDR1 MDHEN and CDR2 SYDVKM.

This clonotype was recorded at least ten times. The J gene is TRBJ2-7, the V gene TRBV19; possible D gene TRBD2, 6 bases. Trimming removed 6 bases at V and 1 base at J, with 16 bases between. CDR3 length: 15 residues. Per the germline V gene, CDR1 is LNHDA and CDR2 is SQIVND (reference sequence). As DNA, the CDR3 is TGTGCCAGTAGCATCGGGGGAGGCCTATCCTACGAGCAGTACTTC. Its translation: CASSIGGGLSYEQYF.

This clonotype was counted many times. This chain joins TRBV4-1 and TRBJ2-7; TRBD1 matches at 7 bases. In germline, CDR1 is MGHRA, CDR2 YSYEKL. Trimming removed 4 bases from V and 4 bases from J; junction bases left unmatched: 7. This CDR3 is built from 14 residues. This chain's CDR3 is CASSPRQGRYEQYF. CDR3 nucleotides: TGCGCCAGCAGCCCGCGACAGGGCCGGTACGAGCAGTACTTC.

This chain links TRBV9 with TRBJ2-1; 10 bases fit TRBD2. The germline V gene has CDR1 SGDLS and CDR2 YYNGEE. CDR3 size: 16 residues. The trim removed 0 bases at V and 9 bases at J, leaving 9 bases unmatched. CDR3 sequence reads: CASSVGQRGGGREQFF. The CDR3 DNA reads TGTGCCAGCAGCGTAGGACAGCGGGGGGGAGGCCGTGAGCAGTTCTTC.

This clonotype was counted a single time. This may be a read error: a much more frequent sequence differs by one nucleotide. This chain links TRBV13 with TRBJ2-6, with TRBD1 matching over 8 bases. This CDR3 has 15 residues. Germline V lookup: CDR1 PRHDT, CDR2 FYEKMQ (reference sequence). This chain's CDR3 is CTSSKTGAGANVLTF. CDR3 in DNA: TGTACCAGCAGCAAGACAGGGGCTGGGGCCAACGTCCTGACTTTC.

To note about this clonotype: The junction shows a germline mismatch at one end, possibly a read error. The chain uses TRBV23-1 and TRBJ2-1, with D unclear. TRBV23-1 is noted as an ORF with a role that remains uncertain. This CDR3 is 15 amino acids long. For the CDR3, the DNA is TGCGCCAGCAGTCAAGCAGCTCTATGCTACAATGAGCAGCTCTTC. The encoded protein is CASSQAALCYNEQLF.

The table lists this clonotype with many counts. This sequence joins TRBV2 and TRBJ2-3; no definite D call. The V gene lost 0 bases and the J gene lost 6 bases, with 7 bases spanning the gap. The CDR3 consists of 13 residues. Germline CDR1 is SNHLY and CDR2 is FYNNEI. The CDR3 DNA sequence: TGTGCCAGCAGTGAAGCGGGAAGTGATACGCAGTATTTT. Translation: CASSEAGSDTQYF.

This clonotype appeared many times. V usage is TRBV18 and J usage is TRBJ2-5, with 8 bases matching TRBD1. Germline CDR1 and CDR2: KGHSH and LQKENI. V was clipped by 4 bases and J by 4 bases; unmatched bases: 5. The CDR3 covers 14 residues. Here the CDR3 reads CASSLTGAGETQYF. DNA of the CDR3: TGTGCCAGCTCACTGACAGGGGCTGGAGAGACCCAGTACTTC.

In its sample, this clonotype was seen many times. V gene TRBV6-5 combines with J gene TRBJ2-1; possibly TRBD1 for D (5 bases). Per germline, CDR1 MNHEY and CDR2 SVGAGI. This CDR3 comprises 14 residues. Trimming took off 5 bases at V and 5 bases at J, with 13 bases between the two ends. This CDR3 is CASSTPDRDNEQFF. The DNA of the CDR3 is TGTGCCAGCAGTACCCCAGACAGAGACAATGAGCAGTTCTTC.

This sequence joins TRBV27 and TRBJ2-7; the D is unclear. V dropped 2 bases and J dropped 1 base, with 12 bases sitting between them. The CDR3 spans 15 residues. Germline CDR1 reads MNHEY; CDR2 reads SMNVEV (reference sequence). The chain's CDR3 is CASSLGSLHSYEQYF. The CDR3 nucleotides read TGTGCCAGCAGTTTAGGTTCGCTTCATTCCTACGAGCAGTACTTC.

This chain joins TRBV11-2 and TRBJ1-1, with 9 bases lining up with TRBD1. In germline, CDR1 is SGHAT, CDR2 FQNNGV. V was clipped by 4 bases and J by 0 bases; unmatched bases: 9. This CDR3 has 17 amino acids. The CDR3, as DNA: TGTGCCAGCAGCTCGCACCTACAGGGGGCCTTGAACACTGAAGCTTTCTTT. Its protein is CASSSHLQGALNTEAFF.

This clonotype was recorded many times. The chain combines TRBV7-2 with TRBJ1-1; D ambiguous. This CDR3 is built from 15 residues. The V end was cut by 5 bases, the J end by 6 bases, with 19 bases between. The germline CDR1 and CDR2 sequences are SGHTA and FQGNSA. The CDR3 spells CASSRVSYREAEAFF. In nucleotides, the CDR3 is TGTGCCAGCAGCCGGGTTAGCTATCGGGAAGCTGAAGCTTTCTTT.